One sample yielded the 12 T cell receptor beta chains listed below, sequenced in a study of blood T cell repertoires in COVID-19. Some clones are missing from TCRdb's copy, which holds only in-frame ones; the method was immunoSEQ multiplex PCR. The sample lists some 110,000 clones; 82% were seen once. Source material: peripheral blood. The receptors were sampled from a woman aged 65 to 85 with acute or convalescent COVID-19.

The chain couples TRBV11-2 to TRBJ1-2; D unresolved. Germline CDR1 is SGHAT and CDR2 is FQNNGV. V lost 0 bases to trimming and J lost 5 bases, with 10 bases between them. The length of the CDR3 is 14 residues. The CDR3 loop reads CASSLDPQPYGYTF. CDR3 sequence (DNA): TGTGCCAGCAGCTTAGACCCACAGCCATATGGCTACACCTTC.

The chain links TRBV5-1 to TRBJ1-4; 7 bases match TRBD1. The CDR3 contains 15 residues. Germline-derived CDR1 and CDR2 are SGHRS and YFSETQ. Losses at the gene ends were 3 bases for V and 6 bases for J; bases not matched to a gene: 8. As DNA, the CDR3 is TGCGCCAGCAGCTCAAGGACAGGCCTCGATGAAAAACTGTTTTTT. Amino acid sequence: CASSSRTGLDEKLFF.

This clone was observed a single time. The genes are TRBV5-6 and TRBJ2-7; 7 bases fit TRBD1. Germline CDR1 reads SGHDT; CDR2 reads YYEEEE. The CDR3 extends over 13 amino acids. The J segment lost 0 bases and the V segment lost 4 bases, leaving 1 base of the junction unmatched. The CDR3 bases are TGTGCCAGCAGCAGGACAGGCTCCTACGAGCAGTACTTC. It is translated as CASSRTGSYEQYF.

The rearrangement links TRBV18 to TRBJ2-5; TRBD1 might be the D (6 bases). The CDR3 spans 13 residues. Germline V gene lookup returns CDR1 KGHSH and CDR2 LQKENI. The V gene lost 5 bases and the J gene lost 5 bases, with 12 bases spanning the gap. The CDR3: CASSVNREETQYF. For the CDR3, the DNA is TGTGCCAGCTCAGTAAACAGGGAGGAGACCCAGTACTTC.

This clone was picked up one time. V gene TRBV18 combines with J gene TRBJ1-1; D ambiguous. The CDR3 consists of 15 residues. The ends were cut back, 2 bases at V and 1 base at J, with 11 bases in the middle. Looked up from germline, CDR1 is KGHSH and CDR2 is LQKENI. In DNA, the CDR3 is TGTGCCAGCTCACCAAGCACGCTGCCGAACACTGAAGCTTTCTTT. This gives the protein CASSPSTLPNTEAFF.

This clone was observed once. The sample has other DNA sequences that encode this CDR3 too. This chain joins TRBV5-1 and TRBJ1-1; 8 bases agree with TRBD1. The CDR3 is made up of 14 amino acids. CDR1 SGHRS and CDR2 YFSETQ come from the germline V gene. V gave up 4 bases and J gave up 1 base; unmatched junction bases: 3. The CDR3 DNA reads TGCGCCAGCAGCCCAGGGACAGGGAACACTGAAGCTTTCTTT. This translates into CASSPGTGNTEAFF. The full variable domain, completed using reference TRBV5-1 and TRBJ1-1, is KAGVTQTPRYLIKTRGQQVTLSCSPISGHRSVSWYQQTPGQGLQFLFEYFSETQRNKGNFPGRFSGRQFSNSRSEMNVSTLELGDSALYLCASSPGTGNTEAFFGQGTRLTVV.

The chain has TRBV19 and TRBJ2-1; 8 bases are shared with TRBD2. V dropped 3 bases and J dropped 3; count of bases not matched to a gene: 4. Germline loops: CDR1 LNHDA, CDR2 SQIVND (reference sequence). The CDR3 is 15 residues long. The CDR3 DNA reads TGTGCCAGTAGTATTAGCGGGGCCTACTACAATGAGCAGTTCTTC. Its translation is CASSISGAYYNEQFF.

This clone was found a few times. V is TRBV4-1 and J is TRBJ2-4; the match to TRBD1 covers 8 bases. V dropped 0 bases and J dropped 7; count of bases not matched to a gene: 5. The length of the CDR3 is 15 residues. Per the germline V gene, CDR1 is MGHRA and CDR2 is YSYEKL. The CDR3 protein is CASSQDWTGRNIQYF. As DNA, the CDR3 is TGCGCCAGCAGCCAAGATTGGACAGGGCGGAACATTCAGTACTTC.

The chain links TRBV19 to TRBJ1-6; D is uncertain. The ends were cut back, 5 bases at V and 7 bases at J, with 18 bases in the middle. There are 16 residues in the CDR3. Germline V CDR1 and CDR2: LNHDA, SQIVND (reference sequence). CDR3 protein: CASSPRWSGSNSPLHF. In DNA form, the CDR3 reads TGTGCCAGTAGTCCCCGGTGGAGCGGATCAAATTCACCCCTCCACTTT.

V is TRBV5-5 and J is TRBJ1-5; D might be TRBD1 (5 bases). The V gene lost 5 bases and the J gene lost 7 bases, with 10 bases spanning the gap. The CDR3 runs 12 residues. Germline CDR1 SGHKS, CDR2 YYEKEE (reference sequence). In DNA form, the CDR3 reads TGTGCCAGCAGAACCCGGGGGCAGCCCCAGCATTTT. Translating gives CASRTRGQPQHF.

This chain joins TRBV2 and TRBJ2-3; D possibly corresponds to TRBD2 (5 bases). Trimming cost V 7 bases and J 0 bases, with 14 bases left between them. Germline CDR1 reads SNHLY; CDR2 reads FYNNEI. This CDR3 has 15 amino acids. CDR3 DNA sequence: TGTGCCAGCACTGCGGGTGCCCATAGCACAGATACGCAGTATTTT. It is translated as CASTAGAHSTDTQYF.

V is TRBV19 and J is TRBJ2-7, with 7 bases identical to TRBD2. The CDR3 consists of 14 residues. Losses at the gene ends were 6 bases for V and 3 bases for J; bases not matched to a gene: 8. CDR1 and CDR2 from the germline V gene are LNHDA and SQIVND (reference sequence). CDR3 protein: CASSVSGGGYEQYF. The CDR3 DNA reads as TGTGCCAGTAGCGTGTCGGGGGGAGGCTACGAGCAGTACTTC.